These T cell receptor beta chains were read from a single sample in a study of blood T cell repertoires in COVID-19. Profiled with immunoSEQ multiplex PCR; TCRdb holds only in-frame clones, not every one. The data contain 90,000 to 150,000 clones, about 85% of them singletons. Sequenced material: peripheral blood. Receptors originate from a man at least 80 years old with acute or convalescent COVID-19. The CDR3 runs from the conserved cysteine through the conserved F or W. D genes are given only for firm matches. Some rows mark clone size as missing; the rest say once, few, many or name a class of expanded clone.

j_call d_call v_call clone_size cdr3_nt cdr3_aa
TRBJ2-2 . TRBV27 . TGTGCCAGCAGTTTAAACCCAGGGGCCGGGGAGCTGTTTTTT CASSLNPGAGELFF
TRBJ1-2 TRBD1 TRBV19 . TGTGCCAGTAGTACTCCGGGACAGATGGCATCTGGCTACACCTTC CASSTPGQMASGYTF
TRBJ2-1 . TRBV7-8 . TGTGCCAGCAGCCGGGTGGAGATCGCGGGTGAGCAGTTCTTC CASSRVEIAGEQFF
TRBJ1-2 . TRBV29-1 few TGCAGCGTTTTCTTCATCGGGAGTGGCTACACCTTC CSVFFIGSGYTF
TRBJ1-1 . TRBV7-2 . TGTGCCAGCAGCGGATTACAGGGAGCTGAAGCTTTCTTT CASSGLQGAEAFF
TRBJ2-5 TRBD2 TRBV5-1 . TGCGCCAGCAGCTTGCCCAGCGGGGGGGATCAAGAGACCCAGTACTTC CASSLPSGGDQETQYF
TRBJ2-3 TRBD2 TRBV6-1 . TGTGCCAGCAGTGGACGGGGACTAGCAGTCACAGATACGCAGTATTTT CASSGRGLAVTDTQYF
TRBJ1-1 TRBD1 TRBV10-2 . TGCGCCAGCAGCGCCCAGGGGGCTTACACTGAAGCTTTCTTT CASSAQGAYTEAFF
TRBJ1-5 TRBD1 TRBV19 . TGTGCCAGTAGTAGGAGGGACAGGGTGGATTCCTCTTTCAATCAGCCCCAGCATTTT CASSRRDRVDSSFNQPQHF
TRBJ1-2 TRBD1 TRBV7-2 . TGTGCCAGCAGCCTCAACTTGGGACAGTACTATGGCTACACCTTC CASSLNLGQYYGYTF